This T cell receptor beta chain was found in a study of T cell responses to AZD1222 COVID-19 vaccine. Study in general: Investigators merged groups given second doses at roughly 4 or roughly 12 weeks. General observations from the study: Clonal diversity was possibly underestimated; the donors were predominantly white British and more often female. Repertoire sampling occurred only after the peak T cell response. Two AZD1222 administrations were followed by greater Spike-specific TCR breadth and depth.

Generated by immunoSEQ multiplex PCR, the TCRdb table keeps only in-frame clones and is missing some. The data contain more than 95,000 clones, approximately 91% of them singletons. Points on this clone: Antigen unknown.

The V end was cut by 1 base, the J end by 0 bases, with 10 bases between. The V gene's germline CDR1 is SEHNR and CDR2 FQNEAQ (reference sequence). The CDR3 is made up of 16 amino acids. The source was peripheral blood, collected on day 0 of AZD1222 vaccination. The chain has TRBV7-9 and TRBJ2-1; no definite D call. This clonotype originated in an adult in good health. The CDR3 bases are TGTGCCAGCAGCTTAGTGGAAGGCCGCTCCTACAATGAGCAGTTCTTC. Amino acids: CASSLVEGRSYNEQFF.